Following are 3 T cell receptor beta chains from one sample sequenced in a study of response to subunit inactivated influenza vaccine. A single record per CDR3 protein comes from TCRdb applying MiXCR to the RT-PCR reads. The profile covers 500,000 to 600,000 distinct CDR3 sequences, with approximately 15% appearing a single time and 3% to 3.5% taken by the ten largest. This specimen consisted of CD4+ T cells sorted from PBMCs, obtained less than 30 months after vaccination. The receptors here all came from a man aged 50 to 69 who received an inactivated influenza vaccine.

The chain couples TRBV6-2 or TRBV6-3 to TRBJ1-1, with D perhaps TRBD1 (6 bases). The ends were cut back, 6 bases at V and 5 bases at J, with 16 bases in the middle. The CDR3 is made up of 14 amino acids. CDR1 is MNHEY, CDR2 SVGEGT, per germline. The CDR3 reads CASSQAGGRTEAFF. The CDR3 DNA reads TGTGCCAGCAGCCAGGCGGGGGGCCGAACTGAAGCTTTCTTT.

V and J are TRBV5-1 and TRBJ2-7; D is perhaps TRBD1 (5 bases). Germline V gene lookup returns CDR1 SGHRS and CDR2 YFSETQ. V was cut by 4 bases and J by 3 bases, with 11 bases left in between. CDR3 length equals 13 residues. CDR3 bases: TGCGCCAGCAGCCTCCCGGACATCTACGAGCAGTACTTC. It codes for CASSLPDIYEQYF. The full variable domain, in which reference TRBV5-1 and TRBJ2-7 provide the parts outside the CDR3, is KAGVTQTPRYLIKTRGQQVTLSCSPISGHRSVSWYQQTPGQGLQFLFEYFSETQRNKGNFPGRFSGRQFSNSRSEMNVSTLELGDSALYLCASSLPDIYEQYFGPGTRLTVT.

The table lists this clonotype with many counts. V usage is TRBV7-9 and J usage is TRBJ2-3, with D unresolved. The CDR3 loop spans 12 amino acids. CDR1 is SEHNR and CDR2 is FQNEAQ in the germline V gene (reference sequence). V lost 2 bases, J lost 6 bases, and 6 bases lay in between. CDR3 nucleotide sequence: TGTGCCAGCAGCTTATCCCTTGATACGCAGTATTTT. This sequence encodes CASSLSLDTQYF. Based on the CDR3 plus reference TRBV7-9 and TRBJ2-3, the full variable domain is DTGVSQNPRHKITKRGQNVTFRCDPISEHNRLYWYRQTLGQGPEFLTYFQNEAQLEKSRLLSDRFSAERPKGSFSTLEIQRTEQGDSAMYLCASSLSLDTQYFGPGTRLTVL.